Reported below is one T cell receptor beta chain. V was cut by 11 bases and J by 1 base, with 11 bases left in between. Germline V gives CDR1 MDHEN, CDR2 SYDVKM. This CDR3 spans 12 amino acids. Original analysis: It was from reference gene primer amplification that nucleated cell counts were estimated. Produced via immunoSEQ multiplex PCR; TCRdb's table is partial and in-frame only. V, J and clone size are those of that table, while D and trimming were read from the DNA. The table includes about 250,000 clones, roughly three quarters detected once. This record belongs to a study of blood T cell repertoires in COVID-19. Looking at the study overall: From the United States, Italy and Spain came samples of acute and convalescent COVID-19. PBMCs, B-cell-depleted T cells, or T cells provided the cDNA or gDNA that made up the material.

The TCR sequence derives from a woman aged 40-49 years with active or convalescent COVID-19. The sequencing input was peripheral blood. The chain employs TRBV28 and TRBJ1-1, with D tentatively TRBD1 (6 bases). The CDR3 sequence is CAHGQPNTEAFF. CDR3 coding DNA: TGTGCCCATGGACAGCCGAACACTGAAGCTTTCTTT.